The rows below give T cell receptor beta chains drawn from one sample of a study of T cell repertoires and HLA-DP antigens. Measured with immunoSEQ multiplex PCR; TCRdb has only the in-frame clones, and not every one. The table has roughly 70,000 clones, over 75% seen once. No antigens are known for them. The sequenced sample consisted of CD4+ T cells from PBMCs. All receptors derive from a man aged 55-75 years in good health and CMV-seronegative. CDR3s include the opening cysteine and the closing phenylalanine or tryptophan. Fields, in order: CDR3 protein, CDR3 DNA, D gene, clone size, J gene, V gene. A D gene is named only where the DNA matches it firmly. A row's size may be missing; if present it is once, few, many or a size class.

cdr3_aa: CASTKDLYGYTF
cdr3_nt: TGTGCCAGCACTAAGGACCTCTATGGCTACACCTTC
d_call: NA
clone_size: NA
j_call: TRBJ1-2
v_call: TRBV6-5

cdr3_aa: CASSLAGRRGSGAFF
cdr3_nt: TGTGCCAGCAGCTTAGCGGGTAGGAGGGGGAGTGGAGCTTTCTTT
d_call: NA
clone_size: many
j_call: TRBJ1-1
v_call: TRBV7-2

cdr3_aa: CASRRTSGKNEQFF
cdr3_nt: TGTGCCAGCAGGAGGACTAGCGGGAAGAATGAGCAGTTCTTC
d_call: TRBD2
clone_size: NA
j_call: TRBJ2-1
v_call: TRBV2

cdr3_aa: CASSSTGYGELFF
cdr3_nt: TGTGCCAGCAGCTCGACAGGGTACGGGGAGCTGTTTTTT
d_call: TRBD1
clone_size: NA
j_call: TRBJ2-2
v_call: TRBV7-6

cdr3_aa: CASSDDRGQGTGELFF
cdr3_nt: TGTGCCAGCAGTGACGACAGGGGGCAGGGCACCGGGGAGCTGTTTTTT
d_call: TRBD1
clone_size: few
j_call: TRBJ2-2
v_call: TRBV2

cdr3_aa: CASSFTGGGTDTQYF
cdr3_nt: TGTGCCAGCAGTTTCACAGGGGGCGGCACAGATACGCAGTATTTT
d_call: TRBD1
clone_size: NA
j_call: TRBJ2-3
v_call: TRBV6-6

cdr3_aa: CASSTRVPNNRNEQFF
cdr3_nt: TGTGCCAGTAGTACTAGGGTGCCCAATAATCGGAATGAGCAGTTCTTC
d_call: NA
clone_size: once
j_call: TRBJ2-1
v_call: TRBV19

cdr3_aa: CSVRGPSGNTIYF
cdr3_nt: TGCAGCGTTCGGGGGCCCTCTGGAAACACCATATATTTT
d_call: NA
clone_size: NA
j_call: TRBJ1-3
v_call: TRBV29-1

cdr3_aa: CATSRIPQETQYF
cdr3_nt: TGTGCCACCAGCAGAATCCCTCAAGAGACCCAGTACTTC
d_call: NA
clone_size: NA
j_call: TRBJ2-5
v_call: TRBV15

cdr3_aa: CSASVGGSTEAFF
cdr3_nt: TGCAGCGCCTCCGTGGGGGGAAGCACTGAAGCTTTCTTT
d_call: NA
clone_size: NA
j_call: TRBJ1-1
v_call: TRBV29-1

cdr3_aa: CASSPLVNTEAFF
cdr3_nt: TGTGCCAGCTCACCATTGGTGAACACTGAAGCTTTCTTT
d_call: NA
clone_size: NA
j_call: TRBJ1-1
v_call: TRBV18

cdr3_aa: CASNDQGTSTDTQYF
cdr3_nt: TGCGCCAGCAACGATCAGGGTACTAGCACAGATACGCAGTATTTT
d_call: NA
clone_size: once
j_call: TRBJ2-3
v_call: TRBV5-1

cdr3_aa: CASSFRRNTEAFF
cdr3_nt: TGTGCCAGCAGTTTTCGGAGGAACACTGAAGCTTTCTTT
d_call: NA
clone_size: NA
j_call: TRBJ1-1
v_call: TRBV27

cdr3_aa: CASSDQGAYAGNTIYF
cdr3_nt: TGTGCCAGCAGTGATCAGGGGGCCTATGCTGGAAACACCATATATTTT
d_call: TRBD1
clone_size: NA
j_call: TRBJ1-3
v_call: TRBV6-1

cdr3_aa: CASSQVKLADEQFF
cdr3_nt: TGCGCCAGCAGCCAAGTCAAACTAGCCGATGAGCAGTTCTTC
d_call: NA
clone_size: once
j_call: TRBJ2-1
v_call: TRBV4-3

cdr3_aa: CASSGGLGTTSTDTQYF
cdr3_nt: TGTGCCAGCAGTGGAGGCCTAGGGACTACCAGCACAGATACGCAGTATTTT
d_call: TRBD2
clone_size: NA
j_call: TRBJ2-3
v_call: TRBV2

cdr3_aa: CASSGRTGGAYNSPLHF
cdr3_nt: TGTGCCAGCAGTGGACGGACAGGAGGCGCCTATAATTCACCCCTCCACTTT
d_call: TRBD1
clone_size: NA
j_call: TRBJ1-6
v_call: TRBV2

cdr3_aa: CASSPLGTGVTNEKLFF
cdr3_nt: TGCGCCAGCAGCCCCCTTGGGACAGGGGTAACTAATGAAAAACTGTTTTTT
d_call: TRBD1
clone_size: NA
j_call: TRBJ1-4
v_call: TRBV4-3

cdr3_aa: CASSLNQETQYF
cdr3_nt: TGTGCCAGCAGCTTAAATCAAGAGACCCAGTACTTC
d_call: NA
clone_size: NA
j_call: TRBJ2-5
v_call: TRBV7-9

cdr3_aa: CASSSPVPTGELFF
cdr3_nt: TGTGCCAGCAGCTCTCCCGTCCCGACCGGGGAGCTGTTTTTT
d_call: NA
clone_size: NA
j_call: TRBJ2-2
v_call: TRBV5-8

cdr3_aa: CASSFGLAGGKNNEQFF
cdr3_nt: TGCGCCAGCAGCTTCGGACTAGCGGGGGGGAAAAACAATGAGCAGTTCTTC
d_call: TRBD2
clone_size: few
j_call: TRBJ2-1
v_call: TRBV5-1

cdr3_aa: CASGRDTYNEQFF
cdr3_nt: TGTGCCAGTGGCCGGGACACTTACAATGAGCAGTTCTTC
d_call: NA
clone_size: NA
j_call: TRBJ2-1
v_call: TRBV2

cdr3_aa: CASSLDGQGLRGYTF
cdr3_nt: TGTGCCAGCAGCTTAGATGGCCAGGGGCTGCGGGGCTACACCTTC
d_call: NA
clone_size: NA
j_call: TRBJ1-2
v_call: TRBV11-2

cdr3_aa: CATDDRTNYGYTF
cdr3_nt: TGTGCCACCGACGACAGGACTAACTATGGCTACACCTTC
d_call: NA
clone_size: NA
j_call: TRBJ1-2
v_call: TRBV10-3

cdr3_aa: CASRILAGDNNEQFF
cdr3_nt: TGTGCCAGCAGGATCCTAGCGGGAGACAACAATGAGCAGTTCTTC
d_call: TRBD2
clone_size: NA
j_call: TRBJ2-1
v_call: TRBV6-1

cdr3_aa: CASSPRASGFYRTDTQYF
cdr3_nt: TGCGCCAGCAGCCCCAGGGCTAGCGGATTCTATCGCACAGATACGCAGTATTTT
d_call: TRBD2
clone_size: once
j_call: TRBJ2-3
v_call: TRBV4-1

cdr3_aa: CASSLAAFGYGYTF
cdr3_nt: TGTGCCAGCAGTTTAGCTGCGTTCGGCTATGGCTACACCTTC
d_call: NA
clone_size: NA
j_call: TRBJ1-2
v_call: TRBV27

cdr3_aa: CAISTSGANVLTF
cdr3_nt: TGTGCCATCTCTACATCTGGGGCCAACGTCCTGACTTTC
d_call: NA
clone_size: NA
j_call: TRBJ2-6
v_call: TRBV6-5

cdr3_aa: CASSSPPRTVNEQFF
cdr3_nt: TGTGCCAGCAGTTCCCCGCCCCGGACAGTCAATGAGCAGTTCTTC
d_call: NA
clone_size: NA
j_call: TRBJ2-1
v_call: TRBV28

cdr3_aa: CASSLGLSGKNTGELFF
cdr3_nt: TGTGCCAGCAGCTTGGGCCTTAGCGGGAAGAACACCGGGGAGCTGTTTTTT
d_call: TRBD2
clone_size: NA
j_call: TRBJ2-2
v_call: TRBV7-9

cdr3_aa: CASSLEAAPFSGNTIYF
cdr3_nt: TGTGCCAGCAGCTTAGAGGCCGCGCCCTTCTCTGGAAACACCATATATTTT
d_call: NA
clone_size: NA
j_call: TRBJ1-3
v_call: TRBV7-2

cdr3_aa: CASSFTVGAQYF
cdr3_nt: TGTGCCAGCAGCTTCACCGTCGGTGCGCAGTATTTT
d_call: NA
clone_size: NA
j_call: TRBJ2-3
v_call: TRBV11-2

cdr3_aa: CASSLAGTGNGYTF
cdr3_nt: TGTGCCAGCAGCTTAGCGGGGACAGGGAATGGCTACACCTTC
d_call: TRBD1
clone_size: NA
j_call: TRBJ1-2
v_call: TRBV7-2

cdr3_aa: CASSQDLRGNTIYF
cdr3_nt: TGTGCCAGCAGCCAAGATCTTAGAGGAAACACCATATATTTT
d_call: NA
clone_size: once
j_call: TRBJ1-3
v_call: TRBV14

cdr3_aa: CASSYPGRNTIYF
cdr3_nt: TGTGCCAGCAGTTACCCAGGGAGGAACACCATATATTTT
d_call: NA
clone_size: few
j_call: TRBJ1-3
v_call: TRBV28

cdr3_aa: CAGGAGGLNYGYTF
cdr3_nt: TGTGCCGGTGGAGCGGGAGGATTGAACTATGGCTACACCTTC
d_call: NA
clone_size: NA
j_call: TRBJ1-2
v_call: TRBV30

cdr3_aa: CASTSKNEAFF
cdr3_nt: TGTGCCAGCACAAGTAAAAACGAAGCTTTCTTT
d_call: NA
clone_size: NA
j_call: TRBJ1-1
v_call: TRBV7-2

cdr3_aa: CASRETGTGVSPLHF
cdr3_nt: TGTGCCAGCAGGGAGACCGGGACAGGGGTTTCACCCCTCCACTTT
d_call: TRBD1
clone_size: NA
j_call: TRBJ1-6
v_call: TRBV2

cdr3_aa: CASSVGAGPLYGYTF
cdr3_nt: TGTGCCAGCAGCGTAGGCGCGGGACCGCTCTATGGCTACACCTTC
d_call: NA
clone_size: NA
j_call: TRBJ1-2
v_call: TRBV9

cdr3_aa: CASSPALQETQYF
cdr3_nt: TGTGCCAGCAGTCCTGCCCTCCAAGAGACCCAGTACTTC
d_call: NA
clone_size: NA
j_call: TRBJ2-5
v_call: TRBV9

cdr3_aa: CASSLGQGAVNSPLHF
cdr3_nt: TGCGCCAGCAGCTTGGGACAGGGAGCCGTCAATTCACCCCTCCACTTT
d_call: TRBD1
clone_size: NA
j_call: TRBJ1-6
v_call: TRBV5-1

cdr3_aa: CASSQVSAIQANYGYTF
cdr3_nt: TGTGCCAGCAGCCAAGTCTCCGCTATACAAGCTAACTATGGCTACACCTTC
d_call: NA
clone_size: NA
j_call: TRBJ1-2
v_call: TRBV14

cdr3_aa: CASSLVTGPHNEQFF
cdr3_nt: TGTGCCAGCAGCTTAGTAACGGGGCCCCACAATGAGCAGTTCTTC
d_call: NA
clone_size: NA
j_call: TRBJ2-1
v_call: TRBV13

cdr3_aa: CASSVAVAGVTDTQYF
cdr3_nt: TGTGCCAGCAGCGTAGCGGTAGCGGGAGTGACAGATACGCAGTATTTT
d_call: TRBD2
clone_size: once
j_call: TRBJ2-3
v_call: TRBV9

cdr3_aa: CASSSTPGTGGTEAFF
cdr3_nt: TGTGCCAGCAGTTCCACCCCCGGGACAGGGGGAACTGAAGCTTTCTTT
d_call: TRBD1
clone_size: NA
j_call: TRBJ1-1
v_call: TRBV28

cdr3_aa: CASSPLRGSGGELFF
cdr3_nt: TGTGCCAGCAGTCCTTTGCGGGGGTCGGGCGGGGAGCTGTTTTTT
d_call: TRBD2
clone_size: NA
j_call: TRBJ2-2
v_call: TRBV6-1

cdr3_aa: CASSPGQGTRYGYTF
cdr3_nt: TGTGCCAGCAGTCCAGGACAGGGGACCCGCTATGGCTACACCTTC
d_call: TRBD1
clone_size: NA
j_call: TRBJ1-2
v_call: TRBV5-8

cdr3_aa: CASSERFFRGYTEAFF
cdr3_nt: TGTGCCAGCAGTGAACGGTTCTTCCGAGGGTACACTGAAGCTTTCTTT
d_call: NA
clone_size: many
j_call: TRBJ1-1
v_call: TRBV6-1

cdr3_aa: CASSLSGQGDQPQHF
cdr3_nt: TGCGCCAGCAGCTTATCCGGGCAGGGGGATCAGCCCCAGCATTTT
d_call: TRBD1
clone_size: NA
j_call: TRBJ1-5
v_call: TRBV5-1

cdr3_aa: CASRGTSGKETQYF
cdr3_nt: TGCGCCAGCAGAGGGACTAGCGGGAAAGAGACCCAGTACTTC
d_call: TRBD2
clone_size: once
j_call: TRBJ2-5
v_call: TRBV10-2

cdr3_aa: CASSPTAGTRTDTQYF
cdr3_nt: TGTGCCAGCAGCCCGACAGCGGGAACTCGCACAGATACGCAGTATTTT
d_call: TRBD2
clone_size: NA
j_call: TRBJ2-3
v_call: TRBV7-6

cdr3_aa: CASSLVISVDNSPLHF
cdr3_nt: TGTGCCAGCAGCTTAGTGATCTCCGTAGACAATTCACCCCTCCACTTT
d_call: NA
clone_size: NA
j_call: TRBJ1-6
v_call: TRBV11-2

cdr3_aa: CASSPRSQTKETQYF
cdr3_nt: TGTGCCAGCTCACCTCGAAGTCAGACAAAAGAGACCCAGTACTTC
d_call: NA
clone_size: NA
j_call: TRBJ2-5
v_call: TRBV18

cdr3_aa: CASSLGSDTQYF
cdr3_nt: TGTGCCAGCAGCTTGGGGTCAGATACGCAGTATTTT
d_call: NA
clone_size: NA
j_call: TRBJ2-3
v_call: TRBV5-6

cdr3_aa: CASSLNEVGEQFF
cdr3_nt: TGTGCCAGCAGCTTAAATGAGGTGGGGGAGCAGTTCTTC
d_call: NA
clone_size: NA
j_call: TRBJ2-1
v_call: TRBV7-2